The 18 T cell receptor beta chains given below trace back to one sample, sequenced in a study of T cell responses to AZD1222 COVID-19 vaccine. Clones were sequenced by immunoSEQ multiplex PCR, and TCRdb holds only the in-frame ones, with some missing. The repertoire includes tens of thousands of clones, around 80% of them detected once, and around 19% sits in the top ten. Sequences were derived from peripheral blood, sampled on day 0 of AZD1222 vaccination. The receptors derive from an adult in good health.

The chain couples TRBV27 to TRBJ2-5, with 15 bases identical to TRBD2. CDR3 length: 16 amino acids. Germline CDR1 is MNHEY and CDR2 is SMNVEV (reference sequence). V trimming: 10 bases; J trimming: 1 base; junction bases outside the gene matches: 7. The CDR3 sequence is CATSPGLAGGQETQYF. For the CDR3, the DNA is TGTGCCACCTCCCCGGGACTAGCGGGAGGCCAAGAGACCCAGTACTTC.

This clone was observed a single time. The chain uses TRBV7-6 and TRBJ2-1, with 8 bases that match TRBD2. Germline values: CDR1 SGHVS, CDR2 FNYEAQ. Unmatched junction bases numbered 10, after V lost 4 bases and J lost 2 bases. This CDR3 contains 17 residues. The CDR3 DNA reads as TGTGCCAGCAGCTCCCCGGGGGGGAGCGGGGCCTACAATGAGCAGTTCTTC. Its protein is CASSSPGGSGAYNEQFF.

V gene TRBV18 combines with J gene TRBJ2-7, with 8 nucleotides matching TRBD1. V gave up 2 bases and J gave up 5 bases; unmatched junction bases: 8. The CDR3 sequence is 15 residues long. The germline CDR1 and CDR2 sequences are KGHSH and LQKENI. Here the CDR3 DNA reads TGTGCCAGCTCACCAGAGGCGCAGGGGGCTAACGAGCAGTACTTC. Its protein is CASSPEAQGANEQYF.

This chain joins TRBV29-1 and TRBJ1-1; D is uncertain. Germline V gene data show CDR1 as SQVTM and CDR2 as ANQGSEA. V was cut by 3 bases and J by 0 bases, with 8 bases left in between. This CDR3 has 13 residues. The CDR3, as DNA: TGCAGCGTTGAGGAACAACTGAACACTGAAGCTTTCTTT. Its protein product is CSVEEQLNTEAFF.

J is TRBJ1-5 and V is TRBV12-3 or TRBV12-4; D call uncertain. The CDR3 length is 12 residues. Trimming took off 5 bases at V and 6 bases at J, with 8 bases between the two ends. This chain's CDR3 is CASSSGLQPQHF. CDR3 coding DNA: TGTGCCAGCAGTAGCGGGCTTCAGCCCCAGCATTTT.

CDR3 residues: CASSLGLTSGRAQETQYF. CDR3 in DNA: TGTGCCAGCAGCTTAGGTCTCACTAGCGGGAGAGCTCAAGAGACCCAGTACTTC. This sequence joins TRBV7-2 and TRBJ2-5; TRBD2 aligns across 11 bases. The J segment lost 2 bases and the V segment lost 1 base, leaving 9 bases of the junction unmatched. This CDR3 contains 18 residues. CDR1 SGHTA and CDR2 FQGNSA come from the germline V gene.

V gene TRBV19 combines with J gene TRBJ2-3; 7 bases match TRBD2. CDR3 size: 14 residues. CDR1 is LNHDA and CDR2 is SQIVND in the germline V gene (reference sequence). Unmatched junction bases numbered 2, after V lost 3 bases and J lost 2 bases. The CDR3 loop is CASSIREDTDTQYF. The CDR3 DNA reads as TGTGCCAGTAGTATTCGGGAGGACACAGATACGCAGTATTTT.

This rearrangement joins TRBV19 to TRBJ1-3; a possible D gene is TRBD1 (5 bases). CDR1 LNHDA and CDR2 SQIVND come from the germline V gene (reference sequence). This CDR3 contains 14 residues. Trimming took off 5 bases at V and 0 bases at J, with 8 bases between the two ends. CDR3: CASSPDSSGNTIYF. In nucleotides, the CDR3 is TGTGCCAGTAGTCCTGACAGCTCTGGAAACACCATATATTTT.

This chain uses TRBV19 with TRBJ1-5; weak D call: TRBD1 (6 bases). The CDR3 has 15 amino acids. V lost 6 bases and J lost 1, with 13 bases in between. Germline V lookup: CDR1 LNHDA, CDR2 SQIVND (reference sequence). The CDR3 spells CASSLGGLSNQPQHF. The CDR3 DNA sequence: TGTGCCAGTAGCCTAGGGGGGCTGAGCAATCAGCCCCAGCATTTT.

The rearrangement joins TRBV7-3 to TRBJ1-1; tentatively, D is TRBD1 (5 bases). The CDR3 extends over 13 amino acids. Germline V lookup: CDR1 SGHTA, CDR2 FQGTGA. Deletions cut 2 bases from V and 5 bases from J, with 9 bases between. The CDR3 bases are TGTGCCAGCAGCTTAGCAAGGGGTACTGAAGCTTTCTTT. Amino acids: CASSLARGTEAFF.

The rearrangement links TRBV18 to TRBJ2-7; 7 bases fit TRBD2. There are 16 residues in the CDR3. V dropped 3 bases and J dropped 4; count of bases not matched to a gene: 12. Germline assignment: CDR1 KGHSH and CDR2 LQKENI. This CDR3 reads CASSPYIGRELYEQYV. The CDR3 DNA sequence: TGTGCCAGCTCACCCTACATCGGGCGGGAGCTGTACGAGCAGTACGTC.

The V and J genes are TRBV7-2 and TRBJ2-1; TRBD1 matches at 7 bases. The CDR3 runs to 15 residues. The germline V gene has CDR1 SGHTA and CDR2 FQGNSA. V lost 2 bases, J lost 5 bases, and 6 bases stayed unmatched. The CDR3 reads CASSLTGTVNNEQFF. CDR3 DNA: TGTGCCAGCAGCTTAACGGGGACAGTCAACAATGAGCAGTTCTTC. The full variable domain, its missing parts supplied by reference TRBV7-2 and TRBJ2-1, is GAGVSQSPSNKVTEKGKDVELRCDPISGHTALYWYRQSLGQGLEFLIYFQGNSAPDKSGLPSDRFSAERTGGSVSTLTIQRTQQEDSAVYLCASSLTGTVNNEQFFGPGTRLTVL.

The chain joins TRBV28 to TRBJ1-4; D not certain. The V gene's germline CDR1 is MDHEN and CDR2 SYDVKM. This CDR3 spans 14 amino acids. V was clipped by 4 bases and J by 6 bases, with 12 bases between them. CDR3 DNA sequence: TGTGCCAGCAGTTCAATGGCGGTGTATGAAAAACTGTTTTTT. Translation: CASSSMAVYEKLFF.

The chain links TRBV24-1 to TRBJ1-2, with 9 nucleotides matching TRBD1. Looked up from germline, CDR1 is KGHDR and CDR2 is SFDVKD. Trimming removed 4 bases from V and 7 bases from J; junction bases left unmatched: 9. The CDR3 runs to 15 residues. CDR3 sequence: CATSDGQTGGFGYTF. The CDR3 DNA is TGTGCCACCAGTGACGGTCAAACAGGGGGCTTTGGCTACACCTTC.

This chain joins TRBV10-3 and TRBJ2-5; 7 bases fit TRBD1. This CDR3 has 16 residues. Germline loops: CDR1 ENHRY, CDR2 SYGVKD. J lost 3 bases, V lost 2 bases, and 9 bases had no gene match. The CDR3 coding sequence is TGTGCCATCAGTGAGCCGTTAACTACAGGGGAAGAGACCCAGTACTTC. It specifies CAISEPLTTGEETQYF.

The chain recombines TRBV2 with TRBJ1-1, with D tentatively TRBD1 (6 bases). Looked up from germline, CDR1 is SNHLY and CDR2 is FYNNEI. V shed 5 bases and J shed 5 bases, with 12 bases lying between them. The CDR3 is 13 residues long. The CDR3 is CASSQRGDTEAFF. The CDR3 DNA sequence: TGTGCCAGCAGTCAGAGGGGGGATACTGAAGCTTTCTTT.

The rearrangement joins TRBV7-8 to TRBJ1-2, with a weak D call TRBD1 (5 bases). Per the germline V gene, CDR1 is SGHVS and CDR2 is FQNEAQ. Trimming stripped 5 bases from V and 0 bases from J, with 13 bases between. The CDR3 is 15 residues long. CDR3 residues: CASSRRDGANYGYTF. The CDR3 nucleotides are TGTGCCAGCAGCAGGAGGGACGGAGCTAACTATGGCTACACCTTC.

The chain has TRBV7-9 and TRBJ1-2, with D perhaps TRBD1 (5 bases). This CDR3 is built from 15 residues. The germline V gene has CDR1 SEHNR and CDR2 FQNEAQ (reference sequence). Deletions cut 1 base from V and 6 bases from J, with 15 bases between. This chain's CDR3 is CASSLEVAGRHGYTF. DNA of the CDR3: TGTGCCAGCAGCTTAGAGGTAGCAGGGAGGCATGGCTACACCTTC.